This TCR beta chain was retrieved from a study of T cell responses to AZD1222 COVID-19 vaccine. With regard to this clone: No antigen is known for it.

Produced via immunoSEQ multiplex PCR; TCRdb's table is partial and in-frame only. The table shows approximately 120,000 clones, with 91% occurring only once. Study-level results: Spike-specific TCR breadth rose after two AZD1222 doses, and depth rose as well. The donor cohort was predominantly white British with a female majority, and clonal diversity may have been underestimated. Targeting of unmutated variant regions was reportedly seen in nearly half of spike-specific TCRs.

This clonotype was sampled from an adult in good health. Sequencing was performed on peripheral blood, taken on day 0 of AZD1222 vaccination.

The CDR3 loop reads CASSFQAANSPLHF. Written as DNA, the CDR3 is TGTGCCAGCAGTTTTCAGGCGGCGAATTCACCCCTCCACTTT. The rearrangement uses TRBV27 and TRBJ1-6; D gene unclear. This CDR3 is built from 14 residues. Germline V lookup: CDR1 MNHEY, CDR2 SMNVEV (reference sequence). Trimming left V 3 bases short and J 7 bases short, with 10 bases between.